The sequence of this T cell receptor beta chain was determined in a study of blood T cells in healthy people across ages. This CDR3 has 15 amino acids. Trimming cost V 2 bases and J 2 bases, with 13 bases left between them. Germline V CDR1 and CDR2: GTSNPN, SVGIG (reference sequence). For the second PCR, which ran for roughly 6 to 12 cycles, a sample-barcoded 5' primer and a J-beta primer mix were used. TCRdb re-analysed the 5' RACE reads in MiXCR, keeping a single row per CDR3 protein. Of around 780,000 distinct CDR3 sequences listed, approximately 24% are singletons. Another study also made use of these data, one on T cells of mothers and their children.

The receptor was derived from a boy aged 5-17 years in good health. The sequencing input was blood. This rearrangement joins TRBV30 to TRBJ1-5, with D possibly matching TRBD1 (5 bases). CDR3 residues: CAWSHGAVGNQPQHF. CDR3 nucleotides: TGTGCCTGGAGTCATGGGGCGGTGGGCAATCAGCCCCAGCATTTT.